The clone carrying this T cell receptor (beta chain) appeared a few times. From the 5' RACE reads, TCRdb called clonotypes with MiXCR, one entry per CDR3 protein. Here the sample spans a few hundred thousand distinct CDR3 sequences, approximately 19% being singletons. Trimming took off 5 bases at V and 5 bases at J, with 11 bases between the two ends. In germline, CDR1 is LNHDA, CDR2 SQIVND (reference sequence). The CDR3 is 13 amino acids. These data come from a study of T-cell memory formation after mild COVID-19. The rearrangement uses TRBV19 and TRBJ2-3; D gene uncertain. The clonotype comes from a man aged 18 to 30 who had mild COVID-19 (a few samples of this study predate the infection). Cell type and time point are not known. Sequenced input: PBMCs or a T cell subset sorted from them (not recorded which). The CDR3 DNA reads as TGTGCCAGTAGTTCTACCAGATTAGATACGCAGTATTTT. As protein: CASSSTRLDTQYF.